Listed here is a single TCR beta chain. The antigen is undetermined. The data stem from a study of CD8 T cells in ankylosing spondylitis. Broader study findings: Disease-linked clones reportedly showed significant enrichment in matched ankylosing spondylitis synovial fluid. What appeared characteristic of ankylosing spondylitis blood was a TCR beta motif of 7 or 8 highly homologous variants. Clones linked to the disease showed a CD8+ phenotype. They occurred at relatively low frequencies in peripheral blood.

The authors made TCR beta libraries by quantitative 5'-RACE with molecular barcodes. Each CDR3 protein is one row after TCRdb ran MiXCR on the 5' RACE reads. The sample consists of 300,000 to 350,000 distinct CDR3 sequences, less than 25% of them appearing once. V shed 0 bases and J 4 bases; nucleotides not matched to a gene: 6. Germline V lookup: CDR1 SGHKS, CDR2 YYEKEE (reference sequence). The CDR3 consists of 17 residues. The chain joins TRBV5-5 to TRBJ2-4; TRBD2 matches 11 bases. The sequenced sample was blood, either unsorted or a sorted T cell fraction (not recorded which). The receptor comes from a female donor with ankylosing spondylitis or in good health (not recorded which). This CDR3 is CASSLAGTSGSKNIQYF. As DNA, the CDR3 is TGTGCCAGCAGCTTGGCCGGGACTAGCGGATCTAAAAACATTCAGTACTTC.